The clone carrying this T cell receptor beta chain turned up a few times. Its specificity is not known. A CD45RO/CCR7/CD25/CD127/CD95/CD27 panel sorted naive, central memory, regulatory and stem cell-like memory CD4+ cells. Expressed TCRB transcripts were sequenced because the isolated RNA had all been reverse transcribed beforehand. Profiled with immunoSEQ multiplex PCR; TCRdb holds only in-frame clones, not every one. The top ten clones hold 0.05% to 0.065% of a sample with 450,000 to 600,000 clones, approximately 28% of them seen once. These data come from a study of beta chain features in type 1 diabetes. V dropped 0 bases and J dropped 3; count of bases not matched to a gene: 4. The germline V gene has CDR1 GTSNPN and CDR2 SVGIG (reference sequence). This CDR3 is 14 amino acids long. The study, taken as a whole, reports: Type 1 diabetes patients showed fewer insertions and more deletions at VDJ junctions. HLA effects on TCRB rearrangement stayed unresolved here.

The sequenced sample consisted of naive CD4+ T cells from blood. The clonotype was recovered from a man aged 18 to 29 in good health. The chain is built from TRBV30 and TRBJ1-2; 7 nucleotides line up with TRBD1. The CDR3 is CAWSVGDRYYGYTF. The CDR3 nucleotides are TGTGCCTGGAGTGTAGGGGACAGATACTATGGCTACACCTTC.